Following are 2 T cell receptor beta chains from one sample sequenced in a study of shared clonotypes between healthy human individuals (dated by TCRdb to about 2020). Receptor libraries were prepared by the immunoSEQ multiplex PCR assay. TCRdb mirrors the immuneACCESS table, restricted to in-frame sequences. Some clones are absent from its copies; in checked studies, under half trace to an unresolved V gene, and the reason for the others is unknown. Counted in this sample were around 530,000 clones; roughly 72% of them appeared once. The ten largest clones add up to around 12% of the sample. The sample comprised PBMCs. The receptors were gathered from a woman between 40 and 55 years old in good health. Some clones in this sample may be carry-over from other donors' samples.

This chain joins TRBV2 and TRBJ1-4, with no clear D. Germline assignment: CDR1 SNHLY and CDR2 FYNNEI. V gave up 6 bases and J gave up 8 bases, with 19 bases separating them. The CDR3 has 15 amino acids. The CDR3 DNA is TGTGCCAGCAGCGTCACCTCAGCTGTGGACGAAAAACTGTTTTTT. Its protein product is CASSVTSAVDEKLFF.

CDR3 nucleotide sequence: TGTGCCAGCAGCCGGGGACTAGCGGGAGGACGATACCACAATGAGCAGTTCTTC. Translation: CASSRGLAGGRYHNEQFF. This chain links TRBV5-6 with TRBJ2-1, with TRBD2 matching over 15 bases. The CDR3 spans 18 residues. V gave up 4 bases and J gave up 5 bases; unmatched junction bases: 10. The germline CDR1 and CDR2 sequences are SGHDT and YYEEEE.